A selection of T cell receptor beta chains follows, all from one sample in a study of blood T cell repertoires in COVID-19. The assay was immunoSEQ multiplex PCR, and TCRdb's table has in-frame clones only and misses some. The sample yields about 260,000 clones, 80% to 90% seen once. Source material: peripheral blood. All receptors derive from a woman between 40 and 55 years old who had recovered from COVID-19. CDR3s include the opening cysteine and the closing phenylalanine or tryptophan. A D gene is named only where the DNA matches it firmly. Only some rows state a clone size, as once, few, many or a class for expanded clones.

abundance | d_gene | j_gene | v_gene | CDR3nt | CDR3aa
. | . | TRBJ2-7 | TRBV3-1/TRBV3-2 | TGTGCCAGCAGCCAAGCACACGGGTCCTACGAGCAGTACTTC | CASSQAHGSYEQYF
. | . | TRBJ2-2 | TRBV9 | TGTGCCAGCAGAGCACAGGGGAACACCGGGGAGCTGTTTTTT | CASRAQGNTGELFF
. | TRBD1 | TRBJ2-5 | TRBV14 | TGTGCCAGCAGCCAAGATCTTTACAGGGGGCCTACAGAGACCCAGTACTTC | CASSQDLYRGPTETQYF
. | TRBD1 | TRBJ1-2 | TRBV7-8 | TGTGCCAGCAGCTCGACAGGGGGCGCGTATGGCTACACCTTC | CASSSTGGAYGYTF
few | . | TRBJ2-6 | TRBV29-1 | TGCAGCGTCGATACAGACCCTGGGGCCAACGTCCTGACTTTC | CSVDTDPGANVLTF
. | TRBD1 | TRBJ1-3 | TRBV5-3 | TGTGCCAGAAGCGGGGGACAGGGGGCTAGTTGGCTCTCTGGAAACACCATATATTTT | CARSGGQGASWLSGNTIYF
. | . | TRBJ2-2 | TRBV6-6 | TGTGCCAGCGCAACAGGGGAGGCCCGTGCCGGGGAGCTGTTTTTT | CASATGEARAGELFF
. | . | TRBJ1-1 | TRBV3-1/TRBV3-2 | TGTGCCAGCAGCTATCTCGTTGGGGGCTCGGGCACTGAAGCTTTCTTT | CASSYLVGGSGTEAFF
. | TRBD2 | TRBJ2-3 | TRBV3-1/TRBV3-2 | TGTGCCAGCAGCCGAGGACTAGCGGGGGACACAGATACGCAGTATTTT | CASSRGLAGDTDTQYF
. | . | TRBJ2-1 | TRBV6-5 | TGTGCCAGCAGCCGGACAGCAAATGAGCAGTTCTTC | CASSRTANEQFF
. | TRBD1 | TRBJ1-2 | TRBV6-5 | TGTGCCACGACAAGACAGGGGAGTGGCGACTATGGCTACACCTTC | CATTRQGSGDYGYTF
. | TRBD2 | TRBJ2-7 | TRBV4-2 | TGTGCCAGCAGCCAAGATGCCACTAGCGGGGGAGAATCCTACGAGCAGTACTTC | CASSQDATSGGESYEQYF
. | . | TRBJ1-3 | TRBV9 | TGTGCCAGCAGCGTAGAACACGGGATTGGAAACACCATATATTTT | CASSVEHGIGNTIYF
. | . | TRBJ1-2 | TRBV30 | TGTGCCTGGAGTCAGGGGAACTATGGCTACACCTTC | CAWSQGNYGYTF
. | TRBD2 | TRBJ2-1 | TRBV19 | TGTGCCAGTAACCTAGTAGCGGGGGTCCATGAGCAGTTCTTC | CASNLVAGVHEQFF
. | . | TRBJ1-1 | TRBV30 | TGTGCCTGGAGTCCTTGGGGGCCCGAAGCTTTCTTT | CAWSPWGPEAFF
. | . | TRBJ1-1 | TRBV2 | TGTGCCAGCTTATTCACCGGGAACACTGAAGCTTTCTTT | CASLFTGNTEAFF
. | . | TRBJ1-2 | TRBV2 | TGTGCCAGCAGTGTGGAGCCCAACTATGGCTACACCTTC | CASSVEPNYGYTF
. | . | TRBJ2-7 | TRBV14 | TGTGCCAGCAGCCAAGGTGTCGGCAGGGGTTACTTCGGGCAGTACTTC | CASSQGVGRGYFGQYF
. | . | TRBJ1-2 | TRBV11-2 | TGTGCCAGCAGCTCAAGACCGGGTACGGATGGCTACACCTTC | CASSSRPGTDGYTF
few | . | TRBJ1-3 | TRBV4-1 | TGCGCCAGCAGCCATATTCGGGACACCATATATTTT | CASSHIRDTIYF
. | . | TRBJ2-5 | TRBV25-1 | TGTGCCAGCAGTGATTCGGGGGAGACCCAGTACTTC | CASSDSGETQYF
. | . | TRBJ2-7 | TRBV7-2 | TGTGCCAGCAGCCCAAACCGGGATCTTAGCTCCTACGAGCAGTACTTC | CASSPNRDLSSYEQYF
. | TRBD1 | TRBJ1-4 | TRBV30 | TGTGCCTGTAGGGACAGGGGTTTTGCAACTAATGAAAAACTGTTTTTT | CACRDRGFATNEKLFF
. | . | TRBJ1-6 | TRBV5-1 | TGCGCCAGCAGCTTGACCAGCAACGGGGATTCACCCCTCCACTTT | CASSLTSNGDSPLHF
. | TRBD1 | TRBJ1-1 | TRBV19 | TGTGCCAGTAGTCCGCTACAGGGGGTGGCCCCCACTGAAGCTTTCTTT | CASSPLQGVAPTEAFF
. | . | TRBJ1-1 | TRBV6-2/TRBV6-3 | TGTGCCAGCAGTTACTACTACACCTTGAACACTGAAGCTTTCTTT | CASSYYYTLNTEAFF
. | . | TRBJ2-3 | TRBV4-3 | TGCGCCAGCAGCCAAGAGGTAGCGACCAGCACAGATACGCAGTATTTT | CASSQEVATSTDTQYF
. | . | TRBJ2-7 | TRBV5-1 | TGCGCCAGCAGCTTGGTAGCCAGCCCCGTTTCCTACGAGCAGTACTTC | CASSLVASPVSYEQYF
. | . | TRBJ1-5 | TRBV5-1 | TGCGCCAGCAGCTTGGAAGGGGGAAGTCAGCCCCAGCATTTT | CASSLEGGSQPQHF
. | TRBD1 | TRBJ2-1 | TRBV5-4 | TGTGCCAGCAGCATTGACAGGGGGGGTGAGCAGTTCTTC | CASSIDRGGEQFF
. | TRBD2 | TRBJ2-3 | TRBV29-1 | TGCAGCGTCGGGGGGGCGGGATCTAGCACAGATACGCAGTATTTT | CSVGGAGSSTDTQYF
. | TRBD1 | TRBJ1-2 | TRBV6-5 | TGTGCCAGCAGCCCCGACAGGGATGGCTACACCTTC | CASSPDRDGYTF
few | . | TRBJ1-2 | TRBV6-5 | TGTGCCAGCAGGGTCCGGGGGGGCTATGGCTACACCTTC | CASRVRGGYGYTF
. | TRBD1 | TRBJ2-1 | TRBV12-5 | TGTGCTAGTGGTTTGCCTGGGACAGAGCCGTTCTTC | CASGLPGTEPFF
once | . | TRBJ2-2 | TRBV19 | TGTGCCAGTAGTATTTTCCGCGGGGAGCTGTTTTTT | CASSIFRGELFF
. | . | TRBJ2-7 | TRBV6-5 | TGTGCCAGTGGACAGAGAAGCTCCTACGAGCAGTACTTC | CASGQRSSYEQYF